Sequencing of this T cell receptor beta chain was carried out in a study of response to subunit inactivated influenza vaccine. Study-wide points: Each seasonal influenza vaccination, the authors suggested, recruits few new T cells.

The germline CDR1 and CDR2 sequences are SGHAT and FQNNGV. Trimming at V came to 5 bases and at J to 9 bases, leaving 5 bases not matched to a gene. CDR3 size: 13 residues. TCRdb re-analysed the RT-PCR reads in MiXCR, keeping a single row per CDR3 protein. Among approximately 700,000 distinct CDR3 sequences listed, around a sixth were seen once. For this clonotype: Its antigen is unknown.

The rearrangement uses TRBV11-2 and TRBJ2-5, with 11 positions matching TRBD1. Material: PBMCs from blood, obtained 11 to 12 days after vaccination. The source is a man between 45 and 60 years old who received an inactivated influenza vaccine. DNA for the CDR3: TGTGCCAGCAGCCTCGGACAGGGGGCGTCCCAGTACTTC. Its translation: CASSLGQGASQYF.